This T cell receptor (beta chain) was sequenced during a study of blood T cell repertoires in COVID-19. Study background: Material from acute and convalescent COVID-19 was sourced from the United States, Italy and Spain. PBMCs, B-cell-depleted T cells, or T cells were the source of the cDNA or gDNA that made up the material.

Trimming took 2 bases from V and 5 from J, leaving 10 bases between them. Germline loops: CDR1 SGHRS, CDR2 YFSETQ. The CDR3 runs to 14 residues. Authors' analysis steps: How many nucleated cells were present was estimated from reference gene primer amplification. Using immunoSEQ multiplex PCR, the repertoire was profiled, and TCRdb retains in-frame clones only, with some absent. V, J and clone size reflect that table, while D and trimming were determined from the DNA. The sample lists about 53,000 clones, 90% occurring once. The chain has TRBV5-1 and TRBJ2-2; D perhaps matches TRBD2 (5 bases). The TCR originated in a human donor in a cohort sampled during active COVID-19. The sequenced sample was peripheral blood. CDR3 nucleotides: TGCGCCAGCAGCTTCTCTAGGGAGACCGGGGAGCTGTTTTTT. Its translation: CASSFSRETGELFF. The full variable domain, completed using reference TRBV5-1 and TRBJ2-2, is KAGVTQTPRYLIKTRGQQVTLSCSPISGHRSVSWYQQTPGQGLQFLFEYFSETQRNKGNFPGRFSGRQFSNSRSEMNVSTLELGDSALYLCASSFSRETGELFFGEGSRLTVL.